This TCR beta chain was identified in a study of Tregs in tolerant kidney transplant recipients. Some clones are missing from TCRdb's copy, which holds only in-frame ones; the method was immunoSEQ multiplex PCR. Altogether some 70,000 clones are present, 84% being singletons, with the ten largest covering roughly 4.9%. Trimming pared 1 base from V and 0 bases from J, leaving 7 bases between. The CDR3 covers 15 residues. From germline, CDR1 is KGHSH and CDR2 LQKENI. In the case of this clone: What it binds is unknown.

Notes on the study in general: Biological reproducibility was not directly addressed, but technical replication error appeared minimal.

The sample comprised CD4+ T cells from blood. The genes are TRBV18 and TRBJ1-3; no clear D. The receptor comes from a human donor in good health. The CDR3 DNA is TGTGCCAGCTCACCACAGAGGCCCTCTGGAAACACCATATATTTT. This encodes CASSPQRPSGNTIYF.